The sample holds one count of the clone carrying this T cell receptor (beta chain). These data originate in a study of PD-1 blockade in mismatch repair-deficient tumors. V was clipped by 0 bases and J by 8 bases; unmatched bases: 6. The CDR3 runs 15 residues. Germline assignment: CDR1 SGHNT and CDR2 YYREEE (reference sequence). Sequencing was performed with immunoSEQ multiplex PCR; in TCRdb, only in-frame clones are kept and a portion is missing. The data hold 95,000 to 150,000 clones, with 85% to 90% observed a single time. Sequenced material: peripheral blood, taken 44 weeks after starting pembrolizumab. This TCR came from an adult with mismatch repair-deficient cancer. The chain is built from TRBV5-4 and TRBJ2-2, with 8 bases identical to TRBD2. DNA of the CDR3: TGTGCCAGCAGCTTGGCGGGAGGGGCAGGGGGGGAGCTGTTTTTT. As protein: CASSLAGGAGGELFF.